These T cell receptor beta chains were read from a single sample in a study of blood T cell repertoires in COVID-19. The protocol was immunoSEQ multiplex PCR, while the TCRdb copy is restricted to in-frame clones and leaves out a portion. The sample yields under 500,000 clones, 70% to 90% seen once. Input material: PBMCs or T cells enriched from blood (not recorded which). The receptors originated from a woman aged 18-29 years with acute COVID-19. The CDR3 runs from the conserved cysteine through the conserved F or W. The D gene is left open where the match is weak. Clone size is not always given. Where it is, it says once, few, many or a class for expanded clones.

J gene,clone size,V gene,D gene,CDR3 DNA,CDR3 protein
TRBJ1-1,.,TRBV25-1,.,TGTGCCAGCAGTGTGAGTGGGGGCAACACTGAAGCTTTCTTT,CASSVSGGNTEAFF
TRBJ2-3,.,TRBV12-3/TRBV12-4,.,TGTGCCAGCAGTTTGCGGAACACAGATACGCAGTATTTT,CASSLRNTDTQYF
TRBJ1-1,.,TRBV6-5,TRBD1,TGTGCCAGCAACCGGGACAGGGTGAACACTGAAGCTTTCTTT,CASNRDRVNTEAFF
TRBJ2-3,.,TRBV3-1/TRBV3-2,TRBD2,TGTGCCAGCAGCCCAAAATGGACTAGCGGGAGCACAGATACGCAGTATTTT,CASSPKWTSGSTDTQYF
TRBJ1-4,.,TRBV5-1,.,TGCGCCAGCAGCTTGAAGGGGCTAGGGGAAAAACTGTTTTTT,CASSLKGLGEKLFF
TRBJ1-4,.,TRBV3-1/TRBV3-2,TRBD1,TGTGCCAGCAGCCCAGGGACCGGGACAGGGTTTCGGGAAAAACTGTTTTTT,CASSPGTGTGFREKLFF
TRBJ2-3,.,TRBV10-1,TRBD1,TGCGCCAGCAGTGACGACAGGGGTACAGATACGCAGTATTTT,CASSDDRGTDTQYF
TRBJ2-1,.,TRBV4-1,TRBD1,TGCGCCAGCAGCCCCGGACAGGGAGCGAAGGGCTACTCTGAGCAGTTCTTC,CASSPGQGAKGYSEQFF
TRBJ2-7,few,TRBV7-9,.,TGTGCCAGCAGCTTAGTCCGGGACATTGTCTACGAGCAGTACTTC,CASSLVRDIVYEQYF
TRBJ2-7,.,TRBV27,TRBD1,TGTGCCAGCAGTCCCCGAAAACAGACAGGGCTCCTCTACGAGCAGTACTTC,CASSPRKQTGLLYEQYF
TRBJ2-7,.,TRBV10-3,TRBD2,TGTGCCATCAGTGAGTCACTCGGGGGACTAGCGGGGAACGAGCAGTACTTC,CAISESLGGLAGNEQYF
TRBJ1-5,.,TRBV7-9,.,TGTGCCAGCAGCCAGACAGGCCCCAATCAGCCCCAGCATTTT,CASSQTGPNQPQHF
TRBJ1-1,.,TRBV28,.,TGTGCCAGCAGTCAAACAGAATCCACTGAAGCTTTCTTT,CASSQTESTEAFF
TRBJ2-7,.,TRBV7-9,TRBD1,TGTGCCAGCAGCCTCCCAGGGGGCGCGGAGGTCCACGAGCAGTACTTC,CASSLPGGAEVHEQYF
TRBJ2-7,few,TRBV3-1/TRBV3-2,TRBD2,TGTGCCAGCAGCCTCGAGATAGCGGGGGGTTACGAGCAGTACTTC,CASSLEIAGGYEQYF
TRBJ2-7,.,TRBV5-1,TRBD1,TGCGCCAGCAGCTCCCGAACGGTCCGGGACAGGGTAAGGAACGAGCAGTACTTC,CASSSRTVRDRVRNEQYF
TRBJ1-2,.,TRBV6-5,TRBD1,TGTGCCAGCAGCCGGACAGGCTATGGCTACACCTTC,CASSRTGYGYTF
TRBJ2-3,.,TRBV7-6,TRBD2,TGTGCCAGCAGCCAAGGGGCGGGAGGGCTCCACTCTCAAGATACGCAGTATTTT,CASSQGAGGLHSQDTQYF
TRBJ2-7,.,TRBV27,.,TGTGCCAGCAGTTTAGGAGGGCTGATCTACGAGCAGTACTTC,CASSLGGLIYEQYF
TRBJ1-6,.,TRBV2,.,TGTGCCAGCAAACGGGACACAAATTCACCCCTCCACTTT,CASKRDTNSPLHF
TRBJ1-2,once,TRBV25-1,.,TGTGCCAGCAGTGAATCCACAGTCTATGGCTACACCTTC,CASSESTVYGYTF
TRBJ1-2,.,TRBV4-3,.,TGCGCCAGCAGCCAAGATACGGGTACCCATGGCTATGGCTACACCTTC,CASSQDTGTHGYGYTF
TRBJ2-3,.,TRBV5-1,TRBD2,TGCGCCAGCAGCAATAGCGGGGGAGGAGGAGATACGCAGTATTTT,CASSNSGGGGDTQYF
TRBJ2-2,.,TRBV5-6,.,TGTGCCAGCAGCTTGGTCTCCGGGGTCAGGGAGCTGTTTTTT,CASSLVSGVRELFF
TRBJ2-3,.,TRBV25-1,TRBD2,TGTGCCAGCAGTGGGGGGACTAGCGGGACTGCGCAGTATTTT,CASSGGTSGTAQYF
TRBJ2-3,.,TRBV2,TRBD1,TGTGCCAGCAAATGGACAGGGGGCACAGATACGCAGTATTTT,CASKWTGGTDTQYF
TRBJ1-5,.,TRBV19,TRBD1,TGTGCCAGTAGTCCTCCGGGACAGGGGAACCAGCCCCAGCATTTT,CASSPPGQGNQPQHF
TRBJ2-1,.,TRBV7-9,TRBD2,TGTGCCAGCAGCCCCCGGACTAGCGGGGTGCCCCCTTACAATGAGCAGTTCTTC,CASSPRTSGVPPYNEQFF
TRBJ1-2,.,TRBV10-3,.,TGTGCCATCGCTCAGGTTCCTAACTATGGCTACACCTTC,CAIAQVPNYGYTF
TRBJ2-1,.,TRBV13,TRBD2,TGTGCCAGCAACACTATAGCGGGGCCCTACAATGAGCAGTTCTTC,CASNTIAGPYNEQFF
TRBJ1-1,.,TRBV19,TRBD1,TGTGCCAGTAGTACCGGTCAGGGGGCCACTGAAGCTTTCTTT,CASSTGQGATEAFF
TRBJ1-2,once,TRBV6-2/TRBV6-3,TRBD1,TGTGCCAGCAGCAAAGGACAGGGGGCGCGTGGCTACACCTTC,CASSKGQGARGYTF
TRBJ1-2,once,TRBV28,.,TGTGCCAGCAGTTTAGAGGGCCCCTATGGCTACACCTTC,CASSLEGPYGYTF
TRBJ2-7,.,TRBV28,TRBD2,TGTGCCAGCAGTTGGCCGGGGCGAATGACTAGCGGGGGTGCCTACGAGCAGTACTTC,CASSWPGRMTSGGAYEQYF
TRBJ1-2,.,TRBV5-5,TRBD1,TGTGCCAGCAGCCCGTCGGAATTAGGGGGCAAAGCTGTTGGCTACACCTTC,CASSPSELGGKAVGYTF
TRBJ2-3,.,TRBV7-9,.,TGTGCCAGCGGCGGGTCGGGAGATACGCAGTATTTT,CASGGSGDTQYF
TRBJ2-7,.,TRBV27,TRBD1,TGTGCCAGCAGTTTCTTGACAGGGGGCAACGAGCAGTACTTC,CASSFLTGGNEQYF
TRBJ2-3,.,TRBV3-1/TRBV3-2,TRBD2,TGTGCCAGCGCAAGGACTAGCGGGGGTATGCGCACAGATACGCAGTATTTT,CASARTSGGMRTDTQYF
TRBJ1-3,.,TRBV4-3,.,TGCGCCAGCAGCCCCTCGGGGGGAAAGTTGACTGGAAACACCATATATTTT,CASSPSGGKLTGNTIYF
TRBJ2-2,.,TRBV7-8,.,TGTGCCAGCAGCGAACTGGTCTCCGGGGAGCTGTTTTTT,CASSELVSGELFF
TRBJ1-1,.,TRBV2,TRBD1,TGTGCCAGCGAGGGCAGGGGGTACTGGACTGAAGCTTTCTTT,CASEGRGYWTEAFF
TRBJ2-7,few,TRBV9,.,TGTGCCAGCGGGGGACTTCTCTCTTACGAGCAGTACTTC,CASGGLLSYEQYF
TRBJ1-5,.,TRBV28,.,TGTGCCAGCAGTCCGAAGGGGGGGTATCAGCCCCAGCATTTT,CASSPKGGYQPQHF
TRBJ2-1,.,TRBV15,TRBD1,TGTGCCACCAGCATAGGACAGGGGGGCAGTGAGCAGTTCTTC,CATSIGQGGSEQFF
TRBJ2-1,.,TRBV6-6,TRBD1,TGTGCCAGCAGTTATCTTGGGACAGGGACGTACAATGAGCAGTTCTTC,CASSYLGTGTYNEQFF
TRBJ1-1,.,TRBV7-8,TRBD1,TGTGCCAGCAGCCCAAGGACAGGGAATACTGAAGCTTTCTTT,CASSPRTGNTEAFF
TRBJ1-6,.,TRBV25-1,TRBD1,TGTGCCAGCACCCCCGGGACAGGGGATTCACCCCTCCACTTT,CASTPGTGDSPLHF
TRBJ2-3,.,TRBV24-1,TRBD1,TGTGCCACCAGTGATCGGGACAGCCTAGATACGCAGTATTTT,CATSDRDSLDTQYF
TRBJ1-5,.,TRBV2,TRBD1,TGTGCCAGCAGTGGACAGGGTAAGAGCAATCAGCCCCAGCATTTT,CASSGQGKSNQPQHF
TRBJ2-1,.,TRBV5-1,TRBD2,TGCGCCAGCAGCTTGCCCCCTAGCGGGGGGTACAATGAGCAGTTCTTC,CASSLPPSGGYNEQFF
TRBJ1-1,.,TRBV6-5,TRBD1,TGTGCCAGCAAAAGGAGACAGGGGGAGAACACTGAAGCTTTCTTT,CASKRRQGENTEAFF
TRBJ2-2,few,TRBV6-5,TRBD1,TGTGCCAGCAGACGTGGACAGGAAGGGACCGGGGAGCTGTTTTTT,CASRRGQEGTGELFF
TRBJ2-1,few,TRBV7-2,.,TGTGCCAGCAGCGACAGGTATACCTCCTACAATGAGCAGTTCTTC,CASSDRYTSYNEQFF
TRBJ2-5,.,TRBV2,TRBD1,TGTGCCAGTTTGGGACAGCAAGAGACCCAGTACTTC,CASLGQQETQYF
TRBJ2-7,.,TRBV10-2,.,TGCGCCAGCAGCCGGTCCTACGAGCAGTACTTC,CASSRSYEQYF
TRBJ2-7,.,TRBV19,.,TGTGCCAGTAGTACCAGTTACTACGAGCAGTACTTC,CASSTSYYEQYF
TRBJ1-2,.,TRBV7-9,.,TGTGCCAGCAGCTTAGGGGGCGCTGCGAACTATGGCTACACCTTC,CASSLGGAANYGYTF
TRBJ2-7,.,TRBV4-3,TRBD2,TGCGCCAGCAGCCAGGGGACTAGCGGGACCTACGAGCAGTACTTC,CASSQGTSGTYEQYF
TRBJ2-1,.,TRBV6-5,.,TGTGCCAGCAGGAGAGCCCGATGGTACAATGAGCAGTTCTTC,CASRRARWYNEQFF
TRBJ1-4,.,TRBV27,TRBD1,TGTGCCAGCAGTCCCTCCTGGGACAGGGGGCTGGAAAAACTGTTTTTT,CASSPSWDRGLEKLFF